This paragraph reports one T cell receptor (beta chain). These data originate in a study of control samples from healthy donors and cancer patients. Germline V gene lookup returns CDR1 DFQATT and CDR2 SNEGSKA (reference sequence). CDR3 length: 16 amino acids. The V and J ends lost 3 bases and 4 bases, in that order; junction bases with no gene match: 12. Sequencing was performed with immunoSEQ multiplex PCR; in TCRdb, only in-frame clones are kept and a portion is missing. The sample has about 140,000 clones; roughly 89% are singletons. The chain combines TRBV20-1 with TRBJ1-1; 9 nucleotides align to TRBD1. This receptor was taken from a man aged 18-30 years in good health. Sequencing was done on a sample of blood. CDR3 nucleotide sequence: TGCAGTGCTAGTTCACCTCCGGGACAGGGTCTCACTGAAGCTTTCTTT. Its translation is CSASSPPGQGLTEAFF.